This T cell receptor (beta chain) was found in a study of blood T cell repertoires in COVID-19. Study background: Researchers got acute and convalescent COVID-19 samples from the United States, Italy and Spain.

Cohort allocation depended upon clinical history that participants reported. The repertoire was sequenced with immunoSEQ multiplex PCR; TCRdb's copy has only in-frame clones and lacks some. The table shows about 250,000 clones, with approximately 84% occurring only once. The ends were cut back, 1 base at V and 3 bases at J, with 9 bases in the middle. The CDR3 has 13 residues. Germline CDR1 is GTSNPN and CDR2 is SVGIG (reference sequence). The sequencing input was PBMCs or T cells enriched from blood (not recorded which). The TCR sequence derives from a man between 40 and 49 years old who had recovered from COVID-19. This chain joins TRBV30 and TRBJ1-2, with D possibly TRBD1 on 6 matching bases. The DNA of the CDR3 is TGTGCCTGGAGTGGACAGGCGGACTATGGCTACACCTTC. As protein: CAWSGQADYGYTF.